This T cell receptor (beta chain) was found in a study of blood T cells in healthy people across ages. CDR1 and CDR2 from the germline V gene are SGHTA and FQGNSA. The CDR3 extends over 14 amino acids. V dropped 5 bases and J dropped 4 bases, with 11 bases sitting between them. Individuals who donated were healthy Caucasians from Russia aged about 6 to 90. Total RNA was isolated from each sample in quantities of at least 5 micrograms. This clonotype showed up just a few times. Combining a sample-barcoded 5' primer with a J-beta primer mix, a second PCR ran for roughly 6 to 11 cycles. TCRdb re-derived calls from the 5' RACE reads in MiXCR, one entry per CDR3 protein. The sample shows 800,000 to 900,000 distinct CDR3 sequences, around two thirds of them seen only once.

Sequencing input: blood. The receptor was derived from a man aged 30 to 39 in good health. This chain joins TRBV7-2 and TRBJ1-4, with D perhaps matching TRBD1 (5 bases). The CDR3: CASSPRGFNEKLFF. The CDR3 nucleotides read TGTGCCAGCAGCCCCCGGGGGTTTAATGAAAAACTGTTTTTT.